What follows is one T cell receptor beta chain and its context. As originally analysed: Reference gene primers were amplified, and this amplification served to estimate nucleated cell counts. The protocol was immunoSEQ multiplex PCR, while the TCRdb copy is restricted to in-frame clones and leaves out a portion. For V, J and clone size, that table is used; D and trimming come from the DNA. The sample comprises roughly 230,000 clones, roughly 83% of which are singletons, and around 25% rests with the top ten. This entry belongs to a study of blood T cell repertoires in COVID-19. Overall study context: Samples representing acute and convalescent COVID-19 were sourced from the United States, Italy and Spain. PBMCs, B-cell-depleted T cells, or T cells provided the cDNA or gDNA that made up the material.

The CDR3 is made up of 15 amino acids. Germline V gene sequence: CDR1 SNHLY, CDR2 FYNNEI. Trimming pared 4 bases from V and 2 bases from J, leaving 13 bases between. V and J are TRBV2 and TRBJ2-3; weak D call: TRBD2 (6 bases). Sequenced input: peripheral blood. The clonotype originates from a man aged 35 to 55 with acute or convalescent COVID-19. The CDR3 bases are TGTGCCAGCAGTGGGGGTAGCGGTCTCACAGATACGCAGTATTTT. It encodes CASSGGSGLTDTQYF. Full variable domain (rest looked up from reference TRBV2 and TRBJ2-3): EPEVTQTPSHQVTQMGQEVILRCVPISNHLYFYWYRQILGQKVEFLVSFYNNEISEKSEIFDDQFSVERPDGSNFTLKIRSTKLEDSAMYFCASSGGSGLTDTQYFGPGTRLTVL.